A single sample gave rise to the 16 T cell receptor beta chains below, sequenced in a study of T cell responses to AZD1222 COVID-19 vaccine. TCRdb's copy holds only in-frame clones and misses some; the assay was immunoSEQ multiplex PCR. Of about 150,000 clones in the sample, about 87% were seen once. Sequenced here: peripheral blood, sampled on day 0 of AZD1222 vaccination. The origin of the receptors is an adult in good health.

This sequence joins TRBV6-5 and TRBJ2-7; D is unclear. The CDR3 sequence is 14 residues long. Trimming stripped 4 bases from V and 4 bases from J, with 14 bases between. Germline CDR1 and CDR2: MNHEY and SVGAGI. The CDR3 protein is CASSSDHEPYEQYF. The CDR3 DNA sequence: TGTGCCAGCAGTTCGGACCACGAACCTTACGAGCAGTACTTC.

This clone appeared once. The chain uses TRBV14 and TRBJ1-2; a weak D match, TRBD1 (6 bases). V was clipped by 0 bases and J by 7 bases, with 12 bases between them. Germline CDR1 SGHDN, CDR2 FVKESK. This CDR3 is built from 14 residues. CDR3 nucleotide sequence: TGTGCCAGCAGCCAAGAAGGGGGGGCTCGTGGCTACACCTTC. Its protein product is CASSQEGGARGYTF.

This clone was seen a single time. V gene TRBV7-8 combines with J gene TRBJ1-6, with a weak D call TRBD1 (5 bases). V gave up 7 bases and J gave up 7 bases, with 17 bases separating them. The CDR3 loop spans 15 amino acids. CDR1 is SGHVS, CDR2 FQNEAQ, per germline. DNA for the CDR3: TGTGCCAGCACACGAGTCCCAGGGTCAAATTCACCCCTCCACTTT. Translation: CASTRVPGSNSPLHF.

The rearrangement links TRBV19 to TRBJ1-2; D is possibly TRBD1 (5 bases). The V and J ends lost 6 bases and 4 bases respectively, with 12 bases between them. The CDR3 loop spans 13 amino acids. Germline CDR1 is LNHDA and CDR2 is SQIVND (reference sequence). The CDR3 DNA is TGTGCCAGTAGGACGGGACCCCGCTATGGCTACACCTTC. Protein sequence: CASRTGPRYGYTF.

This sequence joins TRBV19 and TRBJ2-7; TRBD1 is a possible D gene (5 bases). Trimming took 5 bases from V and 3 from J, leaving 20 bases between them. The CDR3 has 16 residues. Germline CDR1 and CDR2: LNHDA and SQIVND (reference sequence). The CDR3 reads CASSWKARVGYYEQYF. CDR3 nucleotides: TGTGCCAGTAGTTGGAAGGCCAGGGTGGGATACTACGAGCAGTACTTC.

The chain carries TRBV9 and TRBJ2-1; 11 positions match TRBD2. V lost 0 bases to trimming and J lost 0 bases; unmatched junction nucleotides: 11. The CDR3 length is 20 residues. Looked up from germline, CDR1 is SGDLS and CDR2 is YYNGEE. CDR3 nucleotides: TGTGCCAGCAGCGTAGTTCCGGCTAGCGGGGGGATGAGCTCCTACAATGAGCAGTTCTTC. Translation: CASSVVPASGGMSSYNEQFF.

The chain employs TRBV7-3 and TRBJ2-2; D call uncertain. The V gene's germline CDR1 is SGHTA and CDR2 FQGTGA. The V gene lost 2 bases and the J gene lost 1 base, with 8 bases spanning the gap. The CDR3 has 15 residues. The CDR3 sequence is CASSLGPQNTGELFF. The CDR3 DNA is TGTGCCAGCAGCTTAGGACCTCAGAACACCGGGGAGCTGTTTTTT. Full variable domain (missing parts from reference TRBV7-3 and TRBJ2-2): GAGVSQTPSNKVTEKGKYVELRCDPISGHTALYWYRQSLGQGPEFLIYFQGTGAADDSGLPNDRFFAVRPEGSVSTLKIQRTERGDSAVYLCASSLGPQNTGELFFGEGSRLTVL.

This chain uses TRBV2 with TRBJ2-2, with D tentatively TRBD2 (5 bases). Germline V gene data show CDR1 as SNHLY and CDR2 as FYNNEI. CDR3 length equals 12 residues. Trimming removed 6 bases from V and 6 bases from J, with 8 bases in between. CDR3 protein: CASRSSAGELFF. Written as DNA, the CDR3 is TGTGCCAGCAGAAGTAGCGCCGGGGAGCTGTTTTTT.

The chain is built from TRBV28 and TRBJ2-7, with unresolved D. The CDR3 is 14 residues long. The V end lost 6 bases, the J end lost 0 bases, and 12 bases lay between the germline ends. CDR1 and CDR2 (germline): MDHEN, SYDVKM. The CDR3 DNA is TGTGCCAGCAGCTCTTACGGCAGCTCCTACGAGCAGTACTTC. The encoded protein is CASSSYGSSYEQYF.

The chain uses TRBV10-3 and TRBJ1-5; D is unresolved. This CDR3 spans 12 amino acids. Germline CDR1 and CDR2: ENHRY and SYGVKD. The germline V and J ends were trimmed by 1 base and 7 bases, with 5 bases remaining between them. CDR3 bases: TGTGCCATCAGTGAGTTGGGACAGCCCCAGCATTTT. This sequence encodes CAISELGQPQHF.

This clone was seen only a few times. The rearrangement uses TRBV2 and TRBJ1-2; tentatively, D is TRBD1 (6 bases). Germline CDR1 and CDR2: SNHLY and FYNNEI. This CDR3 is 15 amino acids long. The V end lost 3 bases, the J end lost 4 bases, and 15 bases lay between the germline ends. CDR3 amino acids: CASSDSGGAFYGYTF. CDR3 nucleotide sequence: TGTGCCAGCAGTGATTCGGGGGGCGCGTTCTATGGCTACACCTTC.

V is TRBV27 and J is TRBJ2-7, with D perhaps matching TRBD2 (6 bases). The CDR3 loop spans 14 amino acids. V was shortened by 10 bases and J by 6 bases, with 22 bases between the two germline ends. CDR1 and CDR2 from the germline V gene are MNHEY and SMNVEV (reference sequence). In DNA, the CDR3 is TGTGCCACCCAAGGGGCAGGGAGGTCTGCCGAGCAGTACTTC. Its translation: CATQGAGRSAEQYF.

This clone was found a few times. The CDR3, as DNA: TGTGCCAGCAGCTTAAGGGAGGGGACACCCCTCCACTTT. This translates into CASSLREGTPLHF. The chain joins TRBV7-9 to TRBJ1-6, with D perhaps matching TRBD1 (5 bases). V was shortened by 2 bases and J by 11 bases, with 10 bases between the two germline ends. Germline CDR1 is SEHNR and CDR2 is FQNEAQ (reference sequence). The CDR3 totals 13 residues.

As concerns this clone: Because the CDR3's place on the DNA is in doubt, the DNA is left out and the CDR3 is given as listed by TCRdb. V and J are TRBV27 and TRBJ2-1; TRBD2, the D gene given by the table, was not confirmed from the DNA. The germline gives CDR1 MNHEY, CDR2 SMNVEV (reference sequence). The CDR3 is 12 residues long, ends included. CDR3 sequence: CASSSSGGKQFF.

This chain joins TRBV6-6 and TRBJ2-4; TRBD2 matches 10 bases. The length of the CDR3 is 14 residues. J lost 7 bases, V lost 4 bases, and 4 bases had no gene match. CDR1 and CDR2 (germline): MNHNY, SVGAGI (reference sequence). The CDR3 DNA sequence: TGTGCCAGCAGTTCCCTTAGCGGGGGGAACATTCAGTACTTC. Protein sequence: CASSSLSGGNIQYF.

The rearrangement links TRBV2 to TRBJ2-2; D tentatively fits TRBD1 or TRBD2 (6 bases each). The CDR3 totals 16 residues. The V gene lost 3 bases and the J gene lost 3 bases, with 14 bases spanning the gap. The V gene's germline CDR1 is SNHLY and CDR2 FYNNEI. CDR3: CASSDRGARDTGELFF. The CDR3 DNA sequence: TGTGCCAGCAGTGATAGGGGGGCGCGGGACACCGGGGAGCTGTTTTTT.